The 30 T cell receptor beta chains in this list originate from one sample, sequenced in a study of monozygotic twins with inflammatory bowel disease. Reprocessing the 5' RACE reads, TCRdb reports a single entry for every CDR3 protein and omits DNA. Here the sample table reports 420,000 or so distinct CDR3 sequences. Sequencing was carried out using blood. Receptors originate from a human donor with ulcerative colitis or Crohn's disease, or a healthy co-twin of an affected twin (not recorded which).

The chain joins TRBV4-1 to TRBJ2-2; TCRdb reports TRBD1, a call that lacks DNA to check it against. This CDR3 spans 18 amino acids. Germline V lookup: CDR1 MGHRA, CDR2 YSYEKL. This chain's CDR3 is CASSPMDRVGTNTGELFF.

The CDR3 protein is CASSFRGGNSYEQYF. This chain joins TRBV5-6 and TRBJ2-7. From germline, CDR1 is SGHDT and CDR2 YYEEEE. This CDR3 is built from 15 residues.

The chain links TRBV5-1 to TRBJ2-2. This CDR3 contains 12 residues. Germline CDR1 and CDR2: SGHRS and YFSETQ. The CDR3 sequence is CASSIGSGELFF.

This chain links TRBV5-1 with TRBJ2-7; TCRdb's assignment of TRBD1 cannot be checked, as there is no DNA. From germline, CDR1 is SGHRS and CDR2 YFSETQ. The CDR3 sequence is 15 residues long. The CDR3: CASSPWTGGAYEQYF.

This chain uses TRBV4-1 with TRBJ2-3; TCRdb lists TRBD1, though no DNA is available to test this call. The CDR3 is made up of 16 amino acids. Germline CDR1 reads MGHRA; CDR2 reads YSYEKL. The CDR3 sequence: CASSQDTGFSTDTQYF.

The chain uses TRBV20-1 and TRBJ2-5; TCRdb outputs TRBD2, but without DNA this stays unchecked. The germline gives CDR1 DFQATT, CDR2 SNEGSKA (reference sequence). CDR3 size: 17 residues. Here the CDR3 reads CSARRPSGSSGEETQYF.

The chain links TRBV5-1 to TRBJ2-7; the D gene TCRdb calls, TRBD2, cannot be checked with no DNA. The CDR3 has 16 amino acids. CDR1 and CDR2 (germline): SGHRS, YFSETQ. CDR3 sequence: CASSLAPLADSYEQYF.

The J gene is TRBJ2-7, the V gene TRBV3-1; TCRdb designates TRBD1, a call that cannot be tested without DNA. CDR1 is LGHDT and CDR2 is YNNKEL in the germline V gene (reference sequence). This CDR3 has 15 amino acids. The CDR3 here is CASSPTTGTGVEQYF.

The chain employs TRBV20-1 and TRBJ2-1; TCRdb designates TRBD2, a call that cannot be tested without DNA. CDR1 and CDR2 (germline): DFQATT, SNEGSKA (reference sequence). The CDR3 totals 18 residues. The CDR3 spells CSATLGRGGDLSYNEQFF.

This chain links TRBV29-1 with TRBJ2-7; TCRdb designates TRBD2, a call that cannot be tested without DNA. Germline V gene sequence: CDR1 SQVTM, CDR2 ANQGSEA. The CDR3 has 15 amino acids. The CDR3 sequence: CSVGRDSRPIHEQYF.

This chain links TRBV12-3 or TRBV12-4 with TRBJ1-5; there is no DNA to check the TCRdb D call of TRBD1. The CDR3 is made up of 15 amino acids. The CDR3 here is CASRKQGASNQPQHF.

The chain uses TRBV10-3 and TRBJ1-5; the TRBD1 assignment by TCRdb is unverifiable without DNA. Germline lookup yields CDR1 ENHRY and CDR2 SYGVKD. There are 15 residues in the CDR3. The CDR3 is CAISAGGHSGQPQHF.

The chain combines TRBV5-4 with TRBJ2-2; the D call from TCRdb, TRBD1, cannot be confirmed without DNA. The CDR3 length is 14 residues. CDR1 and CDR2 (germline): SGHNT, YYREEE (reference sequence). Here the CDR3 reads CASSLGQGFGELFF.

The J gene is TRBJ2-1, the V gene TRBV4-1; TCRdb lists TRBD1, though no DNA is available to test this call. This CDR3 comprises 19 residues. Per the germline V gene, CDR1 is MGHRA and CDR2 is YSYEKL. The CDR3 is CASSQVEFPGTGRLNEQFF.

The rearrangement joins TRBV28 to TRBJ2-2; TCRdb's D gene call, TRBD2, goes unchecked for lack of DNA. Germline V gene sequence: CDR1 MDHEN, CDR2 SYDVKM. CDR3 length: 14 amino acids. The chain's CDR3 is CASGGDSNTGELFF.

The chain employs TRBV20-1 and TRBJ1-4; TCRdb's D call of TRBD1 is untestable without DNA. The CDR3 loop spans 16 amino acids. CDR1 DFQATT and CDR2 SNEGSKA come from the germline V gene (reference sequence). CDR3 sequence reads: CSARDLGGQGPEKLFF.

The rearrangement links TRBV5-1 to TRBJ1-2. CDR1 SGHRS and CDR2 YFSETQ come from the germline V gene. The CDR3 covers 16 residues. The CDR3 loop is CASSLGFVGRYYGYTF.

This chain joins TRBV5-1 and TRBJ2-1; the D call of TRBD1 rests on TCRdb alone, since no DNA is present to check it. Germline assignment: CDR1 SGHRS and CDR2 YFSETQ. The CDR3 has 12 amino acids. This CDR3 is CASSLGQGEQFF. Using reference TRBV5-1 and TRBJ2-1 for the parts outside the CDR3, the full variable domain is KAGVTQTPRYLIKTRGQQVTLSCSPISGHRSVSWYQQTPGQGLQFLFEYFSETQRNKGNFPGRFSGRQFSNSRSEMNVSTLELGDSALYLCASSLGQGEQFFGPGTRLTVL.

The gene calls are TRBV7-2 and TRBJ1-5; the D call of TRBD1 rests on TCRdb alone, since no DNA is present to check it. The CDR3 is 15 residues long. Germline V gives CDR1 SGHTA, CDR2 FQGNSA. CDR3 sequence reads: CASSQVTGLNQPQHF.

This chain links TRBV20-1 with TRBJ2-1; checking the TCRdb D call of TRBD1 is not possible without DNA. The CDR3 consists of 15 residues. Germline CDR1 reads DFQATT; CDR2 reads SNEGSKA (reference sequence). The CDR3: CSAEFPGQGAVEQFF.

This chain joins TRBV5-1 and TRBJ2-1; the D call of TRBD2 rests on TCRdb alone, since no DNA is present to check it. This CDR3 has 15 residues. Germline lookup yields CDR1 SGHRS and CDR2 YFSETQ. CDR3 sequence: CASSPTGTSGYEQFF.

The chain employs TRBV18 and TRBJ1-6; absent DNA, TCRdb's TRBD1 call cannot be checked. The CDR3 is 16 residues long. Germline CDR1 and CDR2: KGHSH and LQKENI. CDR3 residues: CASSLRGNSYNSPLHF.

The chain has TRBV5-1 and TRBJ1-2. The CDR3 contains 13 residues. Germline values: CDR1 SGHRS, CDR2 YFSETQ. The CDR3 protein is CASSLDHLYGYTF. Variable domain in full (rest from reference TRBV5-1 and TRBJ1-2): KAGVTQTPRYLIKTRGQQVTLSCSPISGHRSVSWYQQTPGQGLQFLFEYFSETQRNKGNFPGRFSGRQFSNSRSEMNVSTLELGDSALYLCASSLDHLYGYTFGSGTRLTVV.

The V call is TRBV27, the J call TRBJ2-1; TCRdb gives TRBD2 as the D gene, but with no DNA this cannot be confirmed. Germline V gene data show CDR1 as MNHEY and CDR2 as SMNVEV (reference sequence). The CDR3 has 14 amino acids. The CDR3 protein is CASRSGQHNNEQFF.

The chain combines TRBV18 with TRBJ1-1. The CDR3 loop spans 14 amino acids. Germline CDR1 KGHSH, CDR2 LQKENI. The CDR3 is CASSLTDLNRKAFF.

The rearrangement links TRBV20-1 to TRBJ2-5; the TCRdb D gene call, TRBD2, has no DNA to confirm it. Germline V CDR1 and CDR2: DFQATT, SNEGSKA (reference sequence). The CDR3 runs 17 residues. The CDR3 loop reads CSARERLAHRYQETQYF.

The chain carries TRBV19 and TRBJ2-6. This CDR3 comprises 14 residues. Germline values: CDR1 LNHDA, CDR2 SQIVND (reference sequence). This CDR3 reads CASSPQPGANVLTF.

This chain links TRBV3-1 with TRBJ2-1; TCRdb names TRBD1, which stays unverified in the absence of DNA. The CDR3 is 14 residues long. Germline CDR1 LGHDT, CDR2 YNNKEL (reference sequence). The CDR3 loop is CASSQRGGRNEQFF.

The chain has TRBV20-1 and TRBJ2-1; TCRdb's D call, TRBD2, is unchecked because there is no DNA. The CDR3 extends over 15 amino acids. Germline assignment: CDR1 DFQATT and CDR2 SNEGSKA (reference sequence). CDR3 sequence: CSARLVAGGGNEQFF.

The chain joins TRBV3-1 to TRBJ2-1. The germline V gene encodes CDR1 LGHDT and CDR2 YNNKEL (reference sequence). This CDR3 is built from 14 residues. CDR3 sequence: CASSQANSYNEQFF.